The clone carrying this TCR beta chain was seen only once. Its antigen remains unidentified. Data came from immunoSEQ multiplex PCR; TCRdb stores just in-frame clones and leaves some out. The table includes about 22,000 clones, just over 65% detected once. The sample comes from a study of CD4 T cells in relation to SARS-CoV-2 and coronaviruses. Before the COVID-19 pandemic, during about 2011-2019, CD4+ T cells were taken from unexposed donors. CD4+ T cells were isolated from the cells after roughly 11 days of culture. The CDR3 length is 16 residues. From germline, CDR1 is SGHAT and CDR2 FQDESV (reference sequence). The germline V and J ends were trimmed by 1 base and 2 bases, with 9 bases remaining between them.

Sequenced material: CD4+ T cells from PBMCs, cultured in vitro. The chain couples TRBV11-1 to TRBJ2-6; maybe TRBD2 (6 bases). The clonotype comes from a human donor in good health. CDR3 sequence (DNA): TGTGCCAGCAGCTTAGTATCGGGGGCTGGGGCCAACGTCCTGACTTTC. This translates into CASSLVSGAGANVLTF.